This is a list of T cell receptor beta chains from one sample in a study of blood T cells in healthy people across ages. A single record per CDR3 protein comes from TCRdb applying MiXCR to the 5' RACE reads. The table shows about a million distinct CDR3 sequences, with around 54% occurring only once. The specimen sequenced was blood. The receptor set was obtained from a woman aged 60-75 years in good health. CDR3s include the opening cysteine and the closing phenylalanine or tryptophan. A D gene is named only where the DNA matches it firmly. Expanded clones are given a class, and other clones once, few, many or no size at all.

D: TRBD2; V: TRBV11-3; size: -; J: TRBJ2-3; CDR3: CASSRDSGRADTQYF; DNA: TGTGCCAGCAGCCGGGATAGCGGGAGGGCAGATACGCAGTATTTT
D: -; V: TRBV20-1; size: few; J: TRBJ1-5; CDR3: CSARDAATGTISQPQHF; DNA: TGCAGTGCTAGAGATGCAGCGACCGGGACGATCAGTCAGCCCCAGCATTTT
D: TRBD2; V: TRBV4-2; size: few; J: TRBJ2-7; CDR3: CASSQRTSGRGNEQYF; DNA: TGTGCCAGCAGCCAGAGGACTAGCGGGAGGGGAAACGAGCAGTACTTC
D: -; V: TRBV12-3/TRBV12-4; size: -; J: TRBJ2-5; CDR3: CATKGSQETQYF; DNA: TGTGCCACAAAGGGGTCGCAAGAGACCCAGTACTTC
D: -; V: TRBV5-6; size: few; J: TRBJ2-7; CDR3: CASRTLRREHYEQYF; DNA: TGTGCCAGCAGGACCCTACGCAGGGAACACTACGAGCAGTACTTC
D: -; V: TRBV28; size: -; J: TRBJ1-2; CDR3: CASRLRESRGYTF; DNA: TGTGCCAGCAGACTCAGGGAATCGAGGGGCTACACCTTC
D: -; V: TRBV27; size: -; J: TRBJ2-5; CDR3: CASSLKGTGSKSETQYF; DNA: TGTGCCAGCAGTCTAAAAGGGACGGGTAGTAAGTCAGAGACCCAGTACTTC
D: -; V: TRBV10-3; size: -; J: TRBJ2-1; CDR3: CAPAVISEQFF; DNA: TGTGCCCCAGCTGTTATTAGTGAGCAGTTCTTC
D: TRBD1; V: TRBV27; size: -; J: TRBJ1-2; CDR3: CASSWVDRGGGYTF; DNA: TGTGCCAGCAGTTGGGTCGACAGGGGCGGGGGCTACACCTTC
D: TRBD2; V: TRBV28; size: -; J: TRBJ2-7; CDR3: CASSSLAGLSHEQYF; DNA: TGTGCCAGCAGTTCCCTAGCGGGACTTAGCCATGAGCAGTACTTC
D: -; V: TRBV12-3/TRBV12-4; size: -; J: TRBJ2-3; CDR3: CASSPLGRWSDTQYF; DNA: TGTGCCAGCAGTCCGTTGGGGAGGTGGTCAGATACGCAGTATTTT
D: -; V: TRBV7-8; size: -; J: TRBJ2-7; CDR3: CASSSQSGPSYEQYF; DNA: TGTGCCAGCAGCTCCCAAAGCGGCCCCTCCTACGAGCAGTACTTC
D: TRBD2; V: TRBV27; size: -; J: TRBJ2-5; CDR3: CASAYRWSPSGGETQYF; DNA: TGTGCCAGCGCCTACCGCTGGAGTCCTAGCGGGGGAGAGACCCAGTACTTC
D: TRBD1; V: TRBV20-1; size: -; J: TRBJ2-1; CDR3: CSAPDPTGTALFNEQFF; DNA: TGCAGTGCACCGGACCCCACCGGGACAGCCCTATTCAATGAGCAGTTCTTC
D: -; V: TRBV7-9; size: few; J: TRBJ2-1; CDR3: CASSSNRQKTNEQFF; DNA: TGTGCCAGCAGTTCTAATCGGCAGAAGACAAATGAGCAGTTCTTC
D: -; V: TRBV4-1; size: -; J: TRBJ2-1; CDR3: CASSQVGRTEQFF; DNA: TGCGCCAGCAGCCAAGTAGGGCGAACTGAGCAGTTCTTC
D: -; V: TRBV10-3; size: -; J: TRBJ2-7; CDR3: CAIRPGSLTYEQYF; DNA: TGTGCCATCAGACCAGGGAGTTTAACCTACGAGCAGTACTTC
D: TRBD2; V: TRBV27; size: -; J: TRBJ2-3; CDR3: CASSGIVLAGMTDTQYF; DNA: TGTGCCAGCAGTGGAATCGTACTAGCGGGAATGACAGATACGCAGTATTTT
D: -; V: TRBV27; size: -; J: TRBJ2-6; CDR3: CASSPLQTSGANVLTF; DNA: TGTGCCAGCAGTCCTTTACAGACCTCTGGGGCCAACGTCCTGACTTTC
D: -; V: TRBV7-2; size: -; J: TRBJ2-3; CDR3: CASSLESIVADTQYF; DNA: TGTGCCAGCAGCTTAGAGAGTATAGTTGCAGATACGCAGTATTTT
D: TRBD1; V: TRBV18; size: once; J: TRBJ1-1; CDR3: CASSPQQGSTEAFF; DNA: TGTGCCAGCTCACCGCAACAGGGGTCCACTGAAGCTTTCTTT
D: -; V: TRBV29-1; size: -; J: TRBJ2-3; CDR3: CSTSVGFDNTQYF; DNA: TGCAGCACCTCAGTGGGTTTCGACAATACGCAGTATTTT
D: -; V: TRBV9; size: -; J: TRBJ2-5; CDR3: CASSVQVGETQYF; DNA: TGTGCCAGCAGCGTCCAGGTGGGAGAGACCCAGTACTTC
D: -; V: TRBV20-1; size: -; J: TRBJ2-3; CDR3: CSASAGDGTDTQYF; DNA: TGCAGTGCTAGTGCAGGGGACGGCACAGATACGCAGTATTTT
D: -; V: TRBV12-3/TRBV12-4; size: -; J: TRBJ2-1; CDR3: CASSLGLGYNNEQFF; DNA: TGTGCCAGCAGTTTAGGTCTAGGTTATAACAATGAGCAGTTCTTC
D: TRBD1; V: TRBV24-1; size: -; J: TRBJ2-5; CDR3: CATSGAGTGVRETQYF; DNA: TGTGCCACCAGTGGTGCCGGGACAGGGGTTCGAGAGACCCAGTACTTC
D: -; V: TRBV20-1; size: few; J: TRBJ2-7; CDR3: CSARGPDNSYEQYF; DNA: TGCAGTGCTAGAGGGCCGGACAACTCCTACGAGCAGTACTTC
D: -; V: TRBV12-3/TRBV12-4; size: -; J: TRBJ2-7; CDR3: CASSSKVYEQYF; DNA: TGTGCCAGCAGTTCTAAGGTATACGAGCAGTACTTC
D: -; V: TRBV7-9; size: -; J: TRBJ2-7; CDR3: CASSLALGHEQYF; DNA: TGTGCCAGCAGCTTAGCCCTGGGCCATGAGCAGTACTTC
D: -; V: TRBV5-1; size: -; J: TRBJ1-2; CDR3: CASSPLTAANYGYTF; DNA: TGCGCCAGCAGCCCATTGACAGCAGCTAACTATGGCTACACCTTC
D: -; V: TRBV20-1; size: -; J: TRBJ1-6; CDR3: CSASGGSSPLHF; DNA: TGCAGTGCTAGTGGGGGGTCTTCACCCCTCCACTTT